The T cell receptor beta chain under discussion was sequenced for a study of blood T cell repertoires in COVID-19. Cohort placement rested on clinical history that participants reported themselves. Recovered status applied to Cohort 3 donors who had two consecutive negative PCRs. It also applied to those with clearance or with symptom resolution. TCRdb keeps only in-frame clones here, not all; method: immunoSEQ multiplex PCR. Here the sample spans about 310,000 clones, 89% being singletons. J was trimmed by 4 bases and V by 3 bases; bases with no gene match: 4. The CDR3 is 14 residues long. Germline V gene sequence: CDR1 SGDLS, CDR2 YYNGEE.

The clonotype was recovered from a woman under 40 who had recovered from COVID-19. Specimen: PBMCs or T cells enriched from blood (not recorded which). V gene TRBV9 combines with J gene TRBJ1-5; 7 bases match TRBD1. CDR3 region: CASSAGTENQPQHF. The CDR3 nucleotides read TGTGCCAGCAGCGCCGGGACAGAAAATCAGCCCCAGCATTTT.